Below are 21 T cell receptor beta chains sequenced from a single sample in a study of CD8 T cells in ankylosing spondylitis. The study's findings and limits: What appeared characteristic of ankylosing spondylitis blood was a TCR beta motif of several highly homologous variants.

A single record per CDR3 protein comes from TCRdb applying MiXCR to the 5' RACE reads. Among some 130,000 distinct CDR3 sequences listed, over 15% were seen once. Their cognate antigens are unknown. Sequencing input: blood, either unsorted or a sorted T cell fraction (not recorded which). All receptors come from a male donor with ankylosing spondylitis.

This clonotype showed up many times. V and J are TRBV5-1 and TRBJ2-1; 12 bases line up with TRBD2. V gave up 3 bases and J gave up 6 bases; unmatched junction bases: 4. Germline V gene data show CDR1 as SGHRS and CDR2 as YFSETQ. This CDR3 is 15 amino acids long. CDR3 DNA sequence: TGCGCCAGCAGCTCAGGACTAGCGGGACTCAATGAGCAGTTCTTC. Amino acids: CASSSGLAGLNEQFF.

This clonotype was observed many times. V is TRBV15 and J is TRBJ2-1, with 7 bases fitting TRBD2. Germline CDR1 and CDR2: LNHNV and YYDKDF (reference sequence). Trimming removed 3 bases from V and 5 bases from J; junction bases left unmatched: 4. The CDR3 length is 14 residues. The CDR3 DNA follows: TGTGCCACCAGCAGGTTTCTAGCGGACAATGAGCAGTTCTTC. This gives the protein CATSRFLADNEQFF.

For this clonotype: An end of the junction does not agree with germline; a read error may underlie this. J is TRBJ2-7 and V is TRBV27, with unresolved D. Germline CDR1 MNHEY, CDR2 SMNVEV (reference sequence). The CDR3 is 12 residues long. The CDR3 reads CTSSLLGLEQYF. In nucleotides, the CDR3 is TGCACCAGCAGTTTATTGGGCCTCGAGCAGTACTTC.

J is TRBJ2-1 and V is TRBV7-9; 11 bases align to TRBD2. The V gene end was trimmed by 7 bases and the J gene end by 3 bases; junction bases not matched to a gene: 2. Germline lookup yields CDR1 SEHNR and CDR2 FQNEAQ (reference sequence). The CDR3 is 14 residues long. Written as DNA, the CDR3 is TGTGCCAGCAACGGACTAGCGGGCTACAATGAGCAGTTCTTC. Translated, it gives CASNGLAGYNEQFF.

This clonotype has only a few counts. The CDR3 DNA reads as TGCGCCAGCAGCCAACAGGGGGTTAACACCGGGGAGCTGTTTTTT. Its protein is CASSQQGVNTGELFF. The chain has TRBV4-3 and TRBJ2-2; 7 bases are a match to TRBD1. J lost 2 bases, V lost 2 bases, and 2 bases had no gene match. The CDR3 length is 15 residues. In germline, CDR1 is LGHNA, CDR2 YSLEER.

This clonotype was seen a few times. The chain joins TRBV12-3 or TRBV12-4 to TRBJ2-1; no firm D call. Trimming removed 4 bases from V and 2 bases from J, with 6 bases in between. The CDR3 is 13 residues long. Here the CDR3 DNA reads TGTGCCAGCAGTTCCACAACCTACAATGAGCAGTTCTTC. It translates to CASSSTTYNEQFF.

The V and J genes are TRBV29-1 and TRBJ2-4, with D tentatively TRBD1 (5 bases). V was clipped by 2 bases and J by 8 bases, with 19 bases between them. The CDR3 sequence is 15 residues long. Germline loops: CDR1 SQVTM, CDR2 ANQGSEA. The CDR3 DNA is TGCAGCGTTGAATTCGCCAGGGCGGATGAAGACATTCAGTACTTC. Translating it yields CSVEFARADEDIQYF.

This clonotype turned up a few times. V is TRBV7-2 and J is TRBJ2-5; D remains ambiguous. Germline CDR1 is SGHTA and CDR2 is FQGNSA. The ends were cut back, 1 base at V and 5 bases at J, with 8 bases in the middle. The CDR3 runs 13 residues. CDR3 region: CASSLVSGETQYF. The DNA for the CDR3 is TGTGCCAGCAGCTTAGTTTCCGGGGAGACCCAGTACTTC.

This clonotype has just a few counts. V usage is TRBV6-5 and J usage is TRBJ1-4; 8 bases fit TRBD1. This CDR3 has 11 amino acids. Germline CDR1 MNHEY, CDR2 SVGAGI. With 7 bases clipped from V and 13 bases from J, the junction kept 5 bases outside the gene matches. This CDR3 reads CASTSTGVLFF. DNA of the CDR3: TGTGCCAGCACCTCGACAGGGGTACTGTTTTTT.

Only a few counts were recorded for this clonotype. The CDR3 region is CASRGQGHEQYF. The CDR3 nucleotides read TGTGCCAGCAGAGGACAGGGCCACGAGCAGTACTTC. The V and J genes are TRBV9 and TRBJ2-7, with TRBD1 identical over 8 bases. This CDR3 contains 12 residues. The J segment lost 5 bases and the V segment lost 5 bases, leaving 3 bases of the junction unmatched. Germline CDR1 SGDLS, CDR2 YYNGEE.

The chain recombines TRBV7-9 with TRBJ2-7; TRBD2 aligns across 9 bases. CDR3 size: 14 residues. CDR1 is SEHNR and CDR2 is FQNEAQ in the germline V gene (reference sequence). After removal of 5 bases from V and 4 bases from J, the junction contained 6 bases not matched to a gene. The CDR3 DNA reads TGTGCCAGCAGCCCTCCTAGCGGGAAGTACGAGCAGTACTTC. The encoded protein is CASSPPSGKYEQYF.

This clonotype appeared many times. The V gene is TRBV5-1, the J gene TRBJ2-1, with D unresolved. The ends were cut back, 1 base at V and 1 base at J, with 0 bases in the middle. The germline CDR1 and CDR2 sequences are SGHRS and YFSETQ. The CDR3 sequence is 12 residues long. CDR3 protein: CASSLSYNEQFF. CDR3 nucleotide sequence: TGCGCCAGCAGCTTGTCCTACAATGAGCAGTTCTTC.

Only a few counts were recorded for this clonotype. The CDR3 reads CASSQEVGTGSSYNEQFF. In DNA, the CDR3 is TGCGCCAGCAGCCAAGAGGTGGGGACAGGAAGCTCCTACAATGAGCAGTTCTTC. V is TRBV4-1 and J is TRBJ2-1; TRBD1 agrees at 8 bases. CDR1 is MGHRA, CDR2 YSYEKL, per germline. The V segment lost 0 bases and the J segment 0 bases; nucleotides outside the gene matches: 7. The CDR3 has 18 residues.

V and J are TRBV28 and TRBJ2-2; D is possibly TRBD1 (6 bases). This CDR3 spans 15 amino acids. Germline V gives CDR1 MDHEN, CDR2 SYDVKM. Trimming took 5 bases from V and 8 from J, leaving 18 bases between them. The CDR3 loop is CASSPRTARPGELFF. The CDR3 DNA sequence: TGTGCCAGCAGTCCCAGGACAGCCAGGCCTGGGGAGCTGTTTTTT.

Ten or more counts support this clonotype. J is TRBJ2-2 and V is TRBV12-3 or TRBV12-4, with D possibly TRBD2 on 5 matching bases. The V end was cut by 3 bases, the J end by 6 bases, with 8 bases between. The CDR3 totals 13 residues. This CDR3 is CASSLTGAGELFF. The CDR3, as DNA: TGTGCCAGCAGTTTGACCGGGGCCGGGGAGCTGTTTTTT.

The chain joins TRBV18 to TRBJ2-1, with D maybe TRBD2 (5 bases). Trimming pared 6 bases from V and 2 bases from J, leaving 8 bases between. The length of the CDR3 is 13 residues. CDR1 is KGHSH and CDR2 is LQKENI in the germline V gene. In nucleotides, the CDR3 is TGTGCCAGCTCGGACTCACCCTACAATGAGCAGTTCTTC. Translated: CASSDSPYNEQFF.

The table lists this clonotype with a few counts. Written as DNA, the CDR3 is TGTGCCAGCAGCCTGGCGCCGGCCAGCGTGACCTACAATGAGCAGTTCTTC. Protein product: CASSLAPASVTYNEQFF. The rearrangement uses TRBV16 and TRBJ2-1; no definite D call. This CDR3 contains 17 residues. Germline V lookup: CDR1 KGHSY, CDR2 FQNENV. The V end was cut by 4 bases, the J end by 2 bases, with 18 bases between.

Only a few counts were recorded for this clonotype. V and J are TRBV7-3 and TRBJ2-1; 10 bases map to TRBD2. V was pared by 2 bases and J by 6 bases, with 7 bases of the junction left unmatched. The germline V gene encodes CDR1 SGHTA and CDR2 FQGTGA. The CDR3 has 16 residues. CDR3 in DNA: TGTGCCAGCAGCTTACGCCCGGGACTAGCGATCAATGAGCAGTTCTTC. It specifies CASSLRPGLAINEQFF. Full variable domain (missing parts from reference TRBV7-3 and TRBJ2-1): GAGVSQTPSNKVTEKGKYVELRCDPISGHTALYWYRQSLGQGPEFLIYFQGTGAADDSGLPNDRFFAVRPEGSVSTLKIQRTERGDSAVYLCASSLRPGLAINEQFFGPGTRLTVL.

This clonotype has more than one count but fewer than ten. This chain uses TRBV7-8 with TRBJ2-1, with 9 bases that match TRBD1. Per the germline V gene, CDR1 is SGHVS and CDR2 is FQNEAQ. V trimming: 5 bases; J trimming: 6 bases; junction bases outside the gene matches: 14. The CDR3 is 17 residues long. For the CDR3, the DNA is TGTGCCAGCAGCGGAGGGGTCCGGACAGGGGAGTTCAATGAGCAGTTCTTC. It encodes CASSGGVRTGEFNEQFF.

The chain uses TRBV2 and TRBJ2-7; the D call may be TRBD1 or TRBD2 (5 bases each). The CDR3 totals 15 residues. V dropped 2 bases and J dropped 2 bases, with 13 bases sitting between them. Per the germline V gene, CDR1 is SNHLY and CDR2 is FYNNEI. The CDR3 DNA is TGTGCCAGCAGTGAATTATGGGGGTCCCCCTACGAGCAGTACTTC. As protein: CASSELWGSPYEQYF.

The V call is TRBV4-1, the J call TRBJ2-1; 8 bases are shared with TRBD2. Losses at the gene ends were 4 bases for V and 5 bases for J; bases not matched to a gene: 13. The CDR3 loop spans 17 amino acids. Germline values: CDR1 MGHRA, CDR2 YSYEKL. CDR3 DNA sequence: TGCGCCAGCAGCCTCCCCCCTTCCGGGAGGGGTAACAATGAGCAGTTCTTC. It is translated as CASSLPPSGRGNNEQFF.